The T cell receptor beta chain under discussion was sequenced for a study of cytomegalovirus exposure and HLA in healthy donors. PCR amplification relied on 60 Vbeta primers (plus 13 Jbeta primers). Clones were sequenced by immunoSEQ multiplex PCR, and TCRdb holds only the in-frame ones, with some missing. The data hold over 200,000 clones, with 70% to 90% observed a single time. Study-wide results and limits: Follow-up analysis later connected one missense variant in DCLRE1C with trimming of TCR beta V- and J-genes. Most subjects had HLA-A and HLA-B alleles reportedly predicted accurately by TCR beta sequences.

Remarks on this clone: Antigen: not known.

V was clipped by 6 bases and J by 8 bases; unmatched bases: 7. Germline CDR1 is SNHLY and CDR2 is FYNNEI. The CDR3 extends over 13 amino acids. J is TRBJ2-1 and V is TRBV2; 7 positions match TRBD2. The specimen was PBMCs. The receptor's source is a human donor in good health. CDR3: CASRRDRGDEQFF. CDR3 nucleotide sequence: TGTGCCAGCAGGCGCGATCGGGGGGATGAGCAGTTCTTC.